This T cell receptor (beta chain) was found in a study of T-cell memory formation after mild COVID-19 (dated by TCRdb to the early 2020s). Concerning the study at large: Most TCR sequence clusters were specific to one of the two donors. T-cell clones expanding and contracting after mild COVID-19 in a couple of donors were tracked by longitudinal TCRalpha and TCRbeta repertoire sequencing. Two young, previously healthy adult volunteers made up the cohort, one male and one female.

On this clonotype: What this receptor recognizes is not known. No base quality values were provided; no much bigger clone lies one nucleotide off.

PBMCs were isolated by Ficoll-Paque density gradient centrifugation. The listed sequencing device is Illumina NovaSeq 6000. cDNA libraries for TCRalpha and TCRbeta were prepared by 5'RACE using constant-segment primers, with sample barcodes and unique molecular identifiers added. RNA was extracted from every sample with Trizol reagent. Amplification of the libraries took two PCR steps, and the second step added a second sample barcode plus Illumina TruSeq adapters. Libraries were sequenced on an Illumina NovaSeq with 2 x 150 bp paired-end reads. Under the source paper's analysis protocol: With migec v1.2.7, reads were demultiplexed and then collapsed into UMI-guided consensus sequences. With mixcr v2.1.11, UMI consensuses were aligned to TRA and TRB V and J templates and assembled into clonotypes. A clonotype was counted as expanded or contracted only if both edgeR and NoisET called the change significant, with noise models trained on biological replicates. For edgeR calls, the cutoffs were a false discovery rate-adjusted p below 0.01 and a log2 fold-change threshold of 1. As an exploratory analysis of dynamics, max-normalized trajectories of the 1000 most abundant clonotypes were examined with PCA combined with hierarchical clustering. Separately sequenced CD4+ and CD8+ repertoires were used to assign the CD4 or CD8 phenotype of responding clones. The public sequencing data were trimmed at Q25 with fastp and processed into clonotypes with MiXCR by TCRdb, which kept only in-frame beta chains. Each record represents a unique CDR3 protein, reported with the most common genes and DNA among its rows. The V and J calls and clone size come from TCRdb's table, not from the authors' own analysis. The sample profile shows around 310,000 distinct CDR3 sequences; 20% to 25% of them were found once. The ten largest clones capture roughly a fifth of the sample.

Clipping removes 4 bases from V and 4 bases from J, with 8 as the unmatched junction base count. The CDR3 starts with the cysteine, ends with the phenylalanine, and has 15 residues. Left in the record is the CDR3 DNA by itself, 45 bases read in frame from the first base. The CDR1 and CDR2 encoded by the germline V gene are MGHRA and YSYEKL. The paper as a whole reports these results and caveats: The detection of some responding clones in pre-infection memory suggests that pre-existing cross-reactive memory T cells joined the SARS-CoV-2 response. Balanced CD4/CD8 phenotypes were observed for clones contracting from day 15 to 85, whereas a bias towards CD4+ was observed for a second wave of clones expanding from day 15 to 37. SARS-CoV-2 specificity was not confirmed for the second-wave clones peaking on day 37. Contracting CD4+ clones appeared mostly in the CM and EM memory subsets, whereas CD8+ clones were enriched in EMRA. The study covered only a couple of mild cases, and larger cohorts including severe cases with pre-infection samples were considered necessary.

The sequence was collected from a man in his late teens or twenties who had mild COVID-19 (a few samples of this study predate the infection). The sample titles of this study are shuffled in the database, so cell type and time point are left out; the donor was told from shared clones. The sample comprised PBMCs or a T cell subset sorted from them (not recorded which). The chain uses TRBV4-1 and TRBJ1-2, with 8 bases aligning to TRBD1. The nucleotides read TGCGCCAGCAGCCCCCCGGGGGACAGGTTCTATGGCTACACCTTC. Translated, this gives CASSPPGDRFYGYTF.